This is a list of T cell receptor beta chains from one sample in a study of CD8 T cells in Susac syndrome. A single record per CDR3 protein comes from TCRdb applying MiXCR to the immunoSEQ multiplex PCR reads. The sample yields fewer than 70,000 distinct CDR3 sequences, approximately 95% seen once. The sequencing sample was made of CD8+ T cells from PBMCs. The receptors stem from a human donor in good health. Each CDR3 is given with its conserved first and last residue. Each record gives: J gene, clone size, V gene, D gene, CDR3 protein, CDR3 DNA. A D gene is named only where the DNA matches it firmly. Expanded clones get a size class; other rows say once, few or many, or leave the size out.

j_gene: TRBJ2-7
abundance: once
v_gene: TRBV28
d_gene: TRBD1
CDR3aa: CASSPVDRGLVEQYF
CDR3nt: TGTGCCAGCAGTCCGGTGGACAGGGGGCTAGTCGAGCAGTACTTC

j_gene: TRBJ1-2
abundance: -
v_gene: TRBV5-1
d_gene: -
CDR3aa: CASSLTATDYGYTF
CDR3nt: TGCGCCAGCAGCCTGACAGCAACCGATTATGGCTACACCTTC

j_gene: TRBJ2-4
abundance: -
v_gene: TRBV27
d_gene: -
CDR3aa: CASSFAGHIQYF
CDR3nt: TGTGCCAGCAGCTTCGCAGGGCACATTCAGTACTTC

j_gene: TRBJ2-7
abundance: -
v_gene: TRBV29-1
d_gene: TRBD2
CDR3aa: CSAVGGTQYEQYF
CDR3nt: TGCAGCGCTGTGGGGGGGACTCAATACGAGCAGTACTTC

j_gene: TRBJ2-5
abundance: -
v_gene: TRBV12-3/TRBV12-4
d_gene: -
CDR3aa: CASSSDSQETQYF
CDR3nt: TGTGCCAGCAGTTCGGACAGTCAAGAGACCCAGTACTTC

j_gene: TRBJ2-7
abundance: -
v_gene: TRBV7-9
d_gene: -
CDR3aa: CASSLWGSEQYF
CDR3nt: TGTGCCAGCAGCCTTTGGGGCAGCGAGCAGTACTTC

j_gene: TRBJ1-2
abundance: -
v_gene: TRBV9
d_gene: -
CDR3aa: CASSAESLYGYTF
CDR3nt: TGTGCCAGCAGCGCTGAGAGCCTCTATGGCTACACCTTC

j_gene: TRBJ2-3
abundance: -
v_gene: TRBV27
d_gene: TRBD2
CDR3aa: CASTSLTSGGASDTQYF
CDR3nt: TGTGCCAGCACCTCCCTTACTAGCGGGGGGGCCTCGGATACGCAGTATTTT

j_gene: TRBJ1-2
abundance: -
v_gene: TRBV5-1
d_gene: -
CDR3aa: CASSLYQTDDGYTF
CDR3nt: TGCGCCAGCAGCTTGTATCAGACAGATGATGGCTACACCTTC

j_gene: TRBJ2-1
abundance: -
v_gene: TRBV4-3
d_gene: -
CDR3aa: CASSQDGGSEQFF
CDR3nt: TGCGCCAGCAGCCAAGATGGGGGGAGTGAGCAGTTCTTC

j_gene: TRBJ2-1
abundance: -
v_gene: TRBV12-3/TRBV12-4
d_gene: TRBD2
CDR3aa: CASSPTSGGANEQFF
CDR3nt: TGTGCCAGCAGTCCGACTAGCGGGGGGGCGAATGAGCAGTTCTTC

j_gene: TRBJ1-1
abundance: -
v_gene: TRBV11-2
d_gene: -
CDR3aa: CASSPTAGLTLNTEAFF
CDR3nt: TGTGCCAGCAGCCCGACGGCCGGGCTTACCTTGAACACTGAAGCTTTCTTT

j_gene: TRBJ1-1
abundance: -
v_gene: TRBV4-3
d_gene: -
CDR3aa: CASSQGDRQITEAFF
CDR3nt: TGCGCCAGCAGCCAAGGAGACAGGCAAATCACTGAAGCTTTCTTT

j_gene: TRBJ1-2
abundance: -
v_gene: TRBV7-9
d_gene: -
CDR3aa: CASSLNLDRDRGYTF
CDR3nt: TGTGCCAGCAGCTTAAACCTGGACCGTGATCGGGGCTACACCTTC

j_gene: TRBJ2-2
abundance: -
v_gene: TRBV4-3
d_gene: -
CDR3aa: CASSQARVNTGELFF
CDR3nt: TGCGCCAGCAGCCAAGCCAGGGTTAACACCGGGGAGCTGTTTTTT

j_gene: TRBJ1-5
abundance: -
v_gene: TRBV4-2
d_gene: -
CDR3aa: CASSQRGDGNQPQHF
CDR3nt: TGTGCCAGCAGCCAGAGGGGGGACGGCAATCAGCCCCAGCATTTT

j_gene: TRBJ1-2
abundance: -
v_gene: TRBV29-1
d_gene: -
CDR3aa: CSVELSTGAGWYGYTF
CDR3nt: TGCAGCGTTGAGCTTTCCACAGGTGCCGGGTGGTATGGCTACACCTTC

j_gene: TRBJ2-7
abundance: -
v_gene: TRBV30
d_gene: TRBD1
CDR3aa: CAWSAGQGGEQYF
CDR3nt: TGTGCCTGGAGTGCGGGACAGGGGGGAGAGCAGTACTTC

j_gene: TRBJ2-3
abundance: -
v_gene: TRBV4-3
d_gene: -
CDR3aa: CASSQDLGSFEAQYF
CDR3nt: TGCGCCAGCAGCCAAGATCTAGGCTCCTTTGAAGCGCAGTATTTT

j_gene: TRBJ2-1
abundance: -
v_gene: TRBV5-4
d_gene: -
CDR3aa: CASSLDSVPIF
CDR3nt: TGTGCCAGCAGCCTGGACAGCGTCCCGATCTTC

j_gene: TRBJ1-1
abundance: -
v_gene: TRBV9
d_gene: -
CDR3aa: CASSSRTGGAFF
CDR3nt: TGTGCCAGCAGCTCTCGGACTGGCGGCGCTTTCTTT

j_gene: TRBJ2-7
abundance: -
v_gene: TRBV27
d_gene: -
CDR3aa: CASSPQADLWGEQYF
CDR3nt: TGTGCCAGCAGCCCCCAAGCGGACCTCTGGGGAGAGCAGTACTTC

j_gene: TRBJ2-7
abundance: -
v_gene: TRBV12-3/TRBV12-4
d_gene: TRBD1
CDR3aa: CASTDLQGAYEQYF
CDR3nt: TGTGCCAGCACCGATCTTCAGGGGGCTTACGAGCAGTACTTC

j_gene: TRBJ2-1
abundance: -
v_gene: TRBV28
d_gene: -
CDR3aa: CASSSGQTYNEQFF
CDR3nt: TGTGCCAGCTCCTCGGGGCAAACCTACAATGAGCAGTTCTTC

j_gene: TRBJ2-7
abundance: -
v_gene: TRBV18
d_gene: -
CDR3aa: CASSPPRGFDYEQYF
CDR3nt: TGTGCCAGCTCACCACCCAGGGGTTTCGACTACGAGCAGTACTTC

j_gene: TRBJ1-2
abundance: -
v_gene: TRBV2
d_gene: -
CDR3aa: CASRLDSSTGYTF
CDR3nt: TGTGCCAGCAGGCTGGACAGTTCAACCGGCTACACCTTC

j_gene: TRBJ2-5
abundance: -
v_gene: TRBV7-9
d_gene: -
CDR3aa: CASSFPHPGQRVGETQYF
CDR3nt: TGTGCCAGCAGCTTTCCCCACCCCGGACAGCGGGTCGGAGAGACCCAGTACTTC

j_gene: TRBJ1-2
abundance: -
v_gene: TRBV7-2
d_gene: -
CDR3aa: CASSPWGRAGGDYGYTF
CDR3nt: TGTGCCAGCAGCCCCTGGGGCAGGGCAGGTGGCGACTATGGCTACACCTTC

j_gene: TRBJ2-1
abundance: -
v_gene: TRBV12-3/TRBV12-4
d_gene: -
CDR3aa: CASSLEGGWGEQFF
CDR3nt: TGTGCCAGCAGTTTAGAAGGGGGATGGGGTGAGCAGTTCTTC

j_gene: TRBJ1-1
abundance: -
v_gene: TRBV30
d_gene: -
CDR3aa: CAWSGGRMNTEAFF
CDR3nt: TGTGCCTGGAGCGGGGGACGGATGAACACTGAAGCTTTCTTT

j_gene: TRBJ2-6
abundance: -
v_gene: TRBV7-9
d_gene: -
CDR3aa: CASSLTRGSGANVLTF
CDR3nt: TGTGCCAGCAGCTTAACGCGCGGTTCTGGGGCCAACGTCCTGACTTTC

j_gene: TRBJ2-7
abundance: few
v_gene: TRBV5-6
d_gene: -
CDR3aa: CASSLTETFTASYEQYF
CDR3nt: TGTGCCAGCAGCTTGACAGAAACCTTTACCGCCTCCTACGAGCAGTACTTC

j_gene: TRBJ2-1
abundance: -
v_gene: TRBV12-3/TRBV12-4
d_gene: -
CDR3aa: CASSSGWSEQFF
CDR3nt: TGTGCCAGCAGCTCGGGCTGGAGTGAGCAGTTCTTC

j_gene: TRBJ2-3
abundance: -
v_gene: TRBV3-1
d_gene: -
CDR3aa: CASSQDRSTDTQYF
CDR3nt: TGTGCCAGCAGCCAAGACAGGAGCACAGATACGCAGTATTTT

j_gene: TRBJ2-5
abundance: -
v_gene: TRBV30
d_gene: -
CDR3aa: CAWRGDGQETQYF
CDR3nt: TGTGCCTGGAGAGGGGACGGCCAAGAGACCCAGTACTTC

j_gene: TRBJ1-1
abundance: once
v_gene: TRBV29-1
d_gene: -
CDR3aa: CSVEYVEAFF
CDR3nt: TGCAGCGTTGAGTACGTGGAAGCTTTCTTT

j_gene: TRBJ2-7
abundance: -
v_gene: TRBV9
d_gene: -
CDR3aa: CASSVGDLNYEQYF
CDR3nt: TGTGCCAGCAGCGTGGGGGACCTTAACTACGAGCAGTACTTC

j_gene: TRBJ1-4
abundance: -
v_gene: TRBV7-9
d_gene: -
CDR3aa: CASSLPPGDAYEKLFF
CDR3nt: TGTGCCAGCAGCTTACCCCCGGGGGATGCATACGAAAAACTGTTTTTT

j_gene: TRBJ2-1
abundance: -
v_gene: TRBV5-1
d_gene: TRBD2
CDR3aa: CASSLNPAGGREQFF
CDR3nt: TGCGCCAGCAGCTTGAACCCGGCGGGGGGGCGCGAGCAGTTCTTC

j_gene: TRBJ1-6
abundance: -
v_gene: TRBV9
d_gene: -
CDR3aa: CASSARGVLSPLHF
CDR3nt: TGTGCCAGCAGCGCTAGGGGGGTTCTTTCACCCCTCCACTTT

j_gene: TRBJ2-7
abundance: -
v_gene: TRBV30
d_gene: TRBD2
CDR3aa: CAWSDGTSINEQYF
CDR3nt: TGTGCCTGGAGTGACGGGACTAGCATAAACGAGCAGTACTTC

j_gene: TRBJ1-2
abundance: -
v_gene: TRBV7-9
d_gene: TRBD1
CDR3aa: CASSTWEQGEGYGYTF
CDR3nt: TGTGCCAGCAGCACCTGGGAGCAGGGGGAGGGCTATGGCTACACCTTC

j_gene: TRBJ2-7
abundance: -
v_gene: TRBV29-1
d_gene: TRBD2
CDR3aa: CSVLPGGLGDEQYF
CDR3nt: TGCAGCGTCCTTCCGGGGGGACTAGGGGACGAGCAGTACTTC

j_gene: TRBJ1-2
abundance: -
v_gene: TRBV4-3
d_gene: TRBD1
CDR3aa: CASSQMGQGNYGYTF
CDR3nt: TGCGCCAGCAGCCAAATGGGACAGGGGAACTATGGCTACACCTTC

j_gene: TRBJ2-3
abundance: -
v_gene: TRBV13
d_gene: -
CDR3aa: CASSSRSDTQYF
CDR3nt: TGTGCCAGCAGCTCCCGCTCAGATACGCAGTATTTT

j_gene: TRBJ1-1
abundance: -
v_gene: TRBV6-2/TRBV6-3
d_gene: -
CDR3aa: CASSWTTGVTEAFF
CDR3nt: TGTGCCAGCAGTTGGACTACAGGTGTCACTGAAGCTTTCTTT

j_gene: TRBJ1-6
abundance: -
v_gene: TRBV27
d_gene: -
CDR3aa: CASSLRGAAEHWESPLHF
CDR3nt: TGTGCCAGCAGTTTACGGGGGGCAGCCGAGCATTGGGAATCACCCCTCCACTTT

j_gene: TRBJ2-7
abundance: -
v_gene: TRBV30
d_gene: -
CDR3aa: CAWEGASYEQYF
CDR3nt: TGTGCCTGGGAAGGGGCTTCCTACGAGCAGTACTTC

j_gene: TRBJ2-4
abundance: -
v_gene: TRBV6-6
d_gene: -
CDR3aa: CASRTRTINIQYF
CDR3nt: TGTGCCAGCAGAACACGGACGATAAACATTCAGTACTTC

j_gene: TRBJ2-3
abundance: -
v_gene: TRBV7-9
d_gene: -
CDR3aa: CASSSSTGSSTDTQYF
CDR3nt: TGTGCCAGCAGCTCCTCGACAGGATCCAGCACAGATACGCAGTATTTT